Below, 17 T cell receptor beta chains from the same sample are listed, as sequenced in a study of T cells in Graves' hyperthyroidism and ophthalmopathy. There were TCR beta CDR3 regions amplified from RNA transcripts. First-round RT-PCR with HTBI primers amplified the TCR CDR3 region. MiXCR, applied by TCRdb to the multiplex PCR reads, yields one record per CDR3 protein. The repertoire includes hundreds of thousands of distinct CDR3 sequences, less than 45% of them detected once, and under 8% sits in the top ten. Sequencing was performed on peripheral blood or thyroid tissue (not recorded which). The source of these receptors is an adult man with Graves' disease, either hyperthyroidism or ophthalmopathy (not recorded which).

This clonotype was seen more than once but under ten times. This chain joins TRBV20-1 and TRBJ1-4; no definite D call. Trimming removed 3 bases from V and 0 bases from J, with 14 bases in between. The germline V gene encodes CDR1 DFQATT and CDR2 SNEGSKA (reference sequence). The CDR3 length is 16 residues. The CDR3 loop reads CSARDPTQATNEKLFF. The DNA of the CDR3 is TGCAGTGCTAGGGATCCCACACAAGCAACTAATGAAAAACTGTTTTTT.

This clonotype was picked up a small number of times. V and J are TRBV5-1 and TRBJ2-7, with TRBD2 matching over 7 bases. The CDR3 covers 14 residues. From germline, CDR1 is SGHRS and CDR2 YFSETQ. V was clipped by 4 bases and J by 0 bases; unmatched bases: 4. CDR3 nucleotide sequence: TGCGCCAGCAGCCACGGGGGGAGCTCCTACGAGCAGTACTTC. Translated, it gives CASSHGGSSYEQYF.

A remark on this clonotype: A read error is possible here, since a much larger clone lies one base away. V and J are TRBV2 and TRBJ1-3; D gene unclear. CDR3 length equals 13 residues. V was trimmed by 5 bases and J by 8 bases, leaving 13 bases between them. Germline CDR1 reads SNHLY; CDR2 reads FYNNEI. The CDR3 region is CASSSRARDTIYF. The DNA for the CDR3 is TGTGCCAGCAGTTCCCGGGCCCGGGACACCATATATTTT.

This clonotype was counted at least ten times. The rearrangement uses TRBV4-1 and TRBJ1-4; D perhaps matches TRBD1 (5 bases). The CDR3 is 13 amino acids. The V end lost 5 bases, the J end lost 8 bases, and 12 bases lay between the germline ends. Germline CDR1 is MGHRA and CDR2 is YSYEKL. This CDR3 is CASSVEGSEKLFF. The CDR3 DNA sequence: TGCGCCAGCAGCGTCGAGGGGAGCGAAAAACTGTTTTTT.

This clonotype was picked up a small number of times. The chain recombines TRBV29-1 with TRBJ1-1; the D is unclear. Deletions cut 3 bases from V and 0 bases from J, with 11 bases between. Germline V gene sequence: CDR1 SQVTM, CDR2 ANQGSEA. The CDR3 has 14 amino acids. Here the CDR3 DNA reads TGCAGCGTTGATCGGGGATCTATGAACACTGAAGCTTTCTTT. Translation: CSVDRGSMNTEAFF.

This clonotype was seen at least ten times. This chain uses TRBV7-8 with TRBJ1-2, with D tentatively TRBD1 (6 bases). Trimming took 0 bases from V and 4 from J, leaving 18 bases between them. This CDR3 region has 17 residues. Germline V gives CDR1 SGHVS, CDR2 FQNEAQ. The CDR3 region has the DNA TGTGCCAGCAGCTTAGCTCACAGCGAACCAGGGGCCTATGGCTACACCTTC. As protein: CASSLAHSEPGAYGYTF.

This clonotype has more than one count but fewer than ten. This could be a read error, since a much larger clone is one nucleotide away. The CDR3 end shows no conserved phenylalanine or tryptophan, and so a read error is likely. This chain joins TRBV29-1 and TRBJ1-1; TRBD1 might be the D (5 bases). CDR3 length: 14 amino acids. Germline loops: CDR1 SQVTM, CDR2 ANQGSEA. With 3 bases removed from V and 4 bases from J, the gap between germline ends came to 15 bases. The CDR3 sequence is CSVDAQGAGTEAFL. The CDR3 DNA is TGCAGCGTTGACGCTCAGGGTGCTGGCACTGAAGCTTTCCTT.

The rearrangement joins TRBV20-1 to TRBJ1-4; no firm D call. Germline V gene data show CDR1 as DFQATT and CDR2 as SNEGSKA (reference sequence). The CDR3 has 14 residues. V dropped 4 bases and J dropped 0 bases, with 9 bases sitting between them. The CDR3 here is CSAMRFTTNEKLFF. CDR3 bases: TGCAGTGCTATGAGATTTACAACTAATGAAAAACTGTTTTTT.

The V and J genes are TRBV9 and TRBJ1-6; TRBD1 matches at 8 bases. After removal of 4 bases from V and 4 bases from J, the junction contained 10 bases not matched to a gene. Germline V CDR1 and CDR2: SGDLS, YYNGEE. The CDR3 extends over 17 amino acids. The CDR3 DNA reads as TGTGCCAGCAGCCAAGATTTTCGACAGGGGTATAATTCACCCCTCCACTTT. Translated: CASSQDFRQGYNSPLHF.

The V gene is TRBV13, the J gene TRBJ1-3, with D possibly TRBD1 on 5 matching bases. Trimming pared 7 bases from V and 0 bases from J, leaving 16 bases between. CDR3 length: 16 amino acids. The germline CDR1 and CDR2 sequences are PRHDT and FYEKMQ (reference sequence). The CDR3 spells CASNTFGGSSGNTIYF. CDR3 DNA: TGTGCCAGCAACACCTTTGGGGGGAGCTCTGGAAACACCATATATTTT.

V and J are TRBV29-1 and TRBJ2-2; 7 nucleotides align to TRBD1. Germline CDR1 SQVTM, CDR2 ANQGSEA. The junction had 6 bases not matched to a gene; V was cut back by 4 bases and J by 4 bases. The CDR3 has 14 amino acids. CDR3 region: CSVGVQGITGELFF. The CDR3 coding sequence is TGCAGCGTTGGCGTACAGGGGATCACCGGGGAGCTGTTTTTT.

Comment on this clonotype: Germline and junction disagree at one end, which may indicate a read error. The chain recombines TRBV5-1 with TRBJ2-6; D is uncertain. This CDR3 comprises 15 residues. CDR1 is SGHRS and CDR2 is YFSETQ in the germline V gene. The CDR3 loop is CASSLVGAGANVLTF. The CDR3 region has the DNA TGTGCCAGCAGCTTGGTTGGGGCTGGGGCCAACGTCCTGACTTTC.

This clonotype showed up just once. The chain uses TRBV2 and TRBJ1-1; 9 positions match TRBD1. Germline lookup yields CDR1 SNHLY and CDR2 FYNNEI. The CDR3 extends over 15 amino acids. V shed 6 bases, J shed 3 bases, and the junction held 8 bases outside the gene matches. The CDR3: CASRGDRAGDTEAFF. CDR3 sequence (DNA): TGTGCCAGCAGGGGGGACAGGGCAGGCGACACTGAAGCTTTCTTT.

Ten or more counts support this clonotype. CDR3 in amino acids: CASNHRDRDSGANVLTF. CDR3 bases: TGTGCCAGCAACCACCGGGACAGGGACTCTGGGGCCAACGTCCTGACTTTC. This chain joins TRBV19 and TRBJ2-6; 9 nucleotides line up with TRBD1. The V gene end was trimmed by 9 bases and the J gene end by 0 bases; junction bases not matched to a gene: 9. The CDR3 covers 17 residues. Per germline, CDR1 LNHDA and CDR2 SQIVND (reference sequence).

This clonotype was observed a few times. The chain joins TRBV7-2 to TRBJ1-2, with 7 bases that match TRBD1. Germline V gene lookup returns CDR1 SGHTA and CDR2 FQGNSA. Losses at the gene ends were 4 bases for V and 3 bases for J; bases not matched to a gene: 5. This CDR3 is 14 amino acids long. The CDR3 coding sequence is TGTGCCAGCAGCTCAGCGACAGGGTACTATGGCTACACCTTC. It translates to CASSSATGYYGYTF.

This clonotype has only a few counts. The genes are TRBV5-4 and TRBJ2-7; 9 nucleotides match TRBD1. Germline V CDR1 and CDR2: SGHNT, YYREEE (reference sequence). The CDR3 has 17 amino acids. V lost 5 bases and J lost 2; bases outside the gene matches: 14. CDR3 sequence: CASSQARGQGLTYEQYF. In DNA form, the CDR3 reads TGTGCCAGCAGTCAAGCCCGGGGACAGGGCCTGACCTACGAGCAGTACTTC.

This clonotype came up a few times. The chain has TRBV12-3 or TRBV12-4 and TRBJ1-1; 11 nucleotides align to TRBD1. There are 15 residues in the CDR3. The J segment lost 5 bases and the V segment lost 3 bases, leaving 5 bases of the junction unmatched. In DNA, the CDR3 is TGTGCCAGCAGTTTCCGTCGGGACAGGGGGACTGAAGCTTTCTTT. This codes for CASSFRRDRGTEAFF.